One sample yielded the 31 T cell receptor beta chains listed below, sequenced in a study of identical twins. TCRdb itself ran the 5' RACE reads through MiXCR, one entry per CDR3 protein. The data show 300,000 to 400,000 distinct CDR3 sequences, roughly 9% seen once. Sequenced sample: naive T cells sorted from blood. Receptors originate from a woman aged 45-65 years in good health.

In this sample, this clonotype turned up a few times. CDR3 nucleotides: TGCAGCGTTGCACCAGGCGAGACCCAGTACTTC. Its translation is CSVAPGETQYF. The J gene is TRBJ2-5, the V gene TRBV29-1; D remains unclear. V was clipped by 4 bases and J by 5 bases, with 8 bases between them. The CDR3 extends over 11 amino acids. The germline CDR1 and CDR2 sequences are SQVTM and ANQGSEA.

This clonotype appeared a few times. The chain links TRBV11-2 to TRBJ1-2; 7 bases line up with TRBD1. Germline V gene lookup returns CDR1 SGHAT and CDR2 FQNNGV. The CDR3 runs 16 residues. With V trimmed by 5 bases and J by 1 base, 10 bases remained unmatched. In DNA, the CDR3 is TGTGCCAGCAGCCCCCGTACAGGGGTTCTTAACTATGGCTACACCTTC. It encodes CASSPRTGVLNYGYTF. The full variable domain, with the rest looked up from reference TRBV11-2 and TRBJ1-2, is EAGVAQSPRYKIIEKRQSVAFWCNPISGHATLYWYQQILGQGPKLLIQFQNNGVVDDSQLPKDRFSAERLKGVDSTLKIQPAKLEDSAVYLCASSPRTGVLNYGYTFGSGTRLTVV.

The CDR3 here is CASSRGSPNTEAFF. The CDR3 coding sequence is TGTGCCAGTAGTAGGGGCTCCCCGAACACTGAAGCTTTCTTT. The chain combines TRBV19 with TRBJ1-1, with a tentative D call TRBD1 (5 bases). Trimming shortened V by 4 bases and J by 1 base, and 10 bases separated the two germline ends. Germline assignment: CDR1 LNHDA and CDR2 SQIVND (reference sequence). This CDR3 has 14 amino acids.

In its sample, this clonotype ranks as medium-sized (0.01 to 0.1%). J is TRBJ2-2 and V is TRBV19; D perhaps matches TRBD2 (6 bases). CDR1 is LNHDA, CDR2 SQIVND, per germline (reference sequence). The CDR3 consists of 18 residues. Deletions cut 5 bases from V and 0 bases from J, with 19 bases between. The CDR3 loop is CASSLLSGRFTNTGELFF. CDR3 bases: TGTGCCAGTAGTCTCCTATCCGGGAGATTTACGAACACCGGGGAGCTGTTTTTT. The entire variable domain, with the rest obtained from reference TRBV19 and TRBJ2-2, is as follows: DGGITQSPKYLFRKEGQNVTLSCEQNLNHDAMYWYRQDPGQGLRLIYYSQIVNDFQKGDIAEGYSVSREKKESFPLTVTSAQKNPTAFYLCASSLLSGRFTNTGELFFGEGSRLTVL.

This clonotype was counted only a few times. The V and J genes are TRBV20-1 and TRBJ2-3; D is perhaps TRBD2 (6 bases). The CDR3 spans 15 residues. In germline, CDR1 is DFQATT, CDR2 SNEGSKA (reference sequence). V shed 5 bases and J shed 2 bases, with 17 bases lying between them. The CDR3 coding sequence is TGCAGTGCTCGCTGGGACTCTCCCCTCACAGATACGCAGTATTTT. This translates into CSARWDSPLTDTQYF.

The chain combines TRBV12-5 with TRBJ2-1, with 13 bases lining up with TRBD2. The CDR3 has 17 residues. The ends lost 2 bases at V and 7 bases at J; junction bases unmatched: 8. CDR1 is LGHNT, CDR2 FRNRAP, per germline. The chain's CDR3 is CASGLPPGTSGINEQFF. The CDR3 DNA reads TGTGCTAGTGGTTTGCCCCCCGGGACTAGCGGGATAAATGAGCAGTTCTTC.

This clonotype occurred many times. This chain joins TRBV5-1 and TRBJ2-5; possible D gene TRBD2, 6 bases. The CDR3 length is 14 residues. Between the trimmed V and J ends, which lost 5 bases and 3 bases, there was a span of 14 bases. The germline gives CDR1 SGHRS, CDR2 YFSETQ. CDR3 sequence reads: CASSLLASEETQYF. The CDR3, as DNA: TGCGCCAGCAGTCTCCTAGCGAGCGAAGAGACCCAGTACTTC.

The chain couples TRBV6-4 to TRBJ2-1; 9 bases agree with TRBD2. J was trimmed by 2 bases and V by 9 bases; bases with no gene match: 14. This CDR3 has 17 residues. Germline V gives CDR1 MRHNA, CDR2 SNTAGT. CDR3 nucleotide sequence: TGTGCCAGGGACGGCGGGAGGGCCGGGAGGGCCTACAATGAGCAGTTCTTC. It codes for CARDGGRAGRAYNEQFF.

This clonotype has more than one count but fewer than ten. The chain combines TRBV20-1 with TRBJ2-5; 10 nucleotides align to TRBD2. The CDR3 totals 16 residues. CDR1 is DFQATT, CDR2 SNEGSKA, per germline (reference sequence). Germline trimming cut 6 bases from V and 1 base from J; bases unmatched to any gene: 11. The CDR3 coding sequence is TGCAGTGCCCCCTCGACTAGCGGGCCCACCCAAGAGACCCAGTACTTC. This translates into CSAPSTSGPTQETQYF.

Here the CDR3 reads CASRPTGTKNEQFF. CDR3 DNA: TGTGCCAGCCGTCCCACCGGGACCAAAAATGAGCAGTTCTTC. This chain uses TRBV27 with TRBJ2-1; D possibly matches TRBD1 or TRBD2 (5 bases each). The germline V and J ends were trimmed by 8 bases and 7 bases, with 18 bases remaining between them. CDR3 length equals 14 residues. Germline V gene data show CDR1 as MNHEY and CDR2 as SMNVEV (reference sequence).

The CDR3 reads CASSSMGGTDTQYF. DNA of the CDR3: TGTGCCAGCAGCTCGATGGGCGGCACAGATACGCAGTATTTT. The gene calls are TRBV7-2 and TRBJ2-3; D call uncertain. V lost 4 bases, J lost 1 base, and 9 bases lay in between. Germline V gene data show CDR1 as SGHTA and CDR2 as FQGNSA. The CDR3 is 14 residues long.

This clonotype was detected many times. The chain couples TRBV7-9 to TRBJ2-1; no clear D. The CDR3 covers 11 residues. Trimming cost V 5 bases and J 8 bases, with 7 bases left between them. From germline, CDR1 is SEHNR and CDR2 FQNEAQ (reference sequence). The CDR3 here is CASSRSDEQFF. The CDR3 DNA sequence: TGTGCCAGCAGCCGCTCCGATGAGCAGTTCTTC.

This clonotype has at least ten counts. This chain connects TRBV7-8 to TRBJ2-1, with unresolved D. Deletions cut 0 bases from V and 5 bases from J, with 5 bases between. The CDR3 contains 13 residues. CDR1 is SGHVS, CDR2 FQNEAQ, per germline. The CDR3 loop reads CASSLAANNEQFF. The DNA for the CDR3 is TGTGCCAGCAGCTTAGCGGCAAACAATGAGCAGTTCTTC.

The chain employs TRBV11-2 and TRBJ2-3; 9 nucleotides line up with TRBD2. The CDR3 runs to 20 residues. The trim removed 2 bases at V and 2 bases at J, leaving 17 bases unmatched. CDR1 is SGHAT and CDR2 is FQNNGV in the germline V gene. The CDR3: CASSLRPLAGKVGATDTQYF. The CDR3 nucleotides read TGTGCCAGCAGCTTAAGGCCTCTAGCGGGGAAAGTGGGGGCCACAGATACGCAGTATTTT. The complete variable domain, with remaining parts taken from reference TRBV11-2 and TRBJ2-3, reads EAGVAQSPRYKIIEKRQSVAFWCNPISGHATLYWYQQILGQGPKLLIQFQNNGVVDDSQLPKDRFSAERLKGVDSTLKIQPAKLEDSAVYLCASSLRPLAGKVGATDTQYFGPGTRLTVL.

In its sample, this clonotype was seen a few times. The CDR3 protein is CSGHKTGYGYTF. CDR3 sequence (DNA): TGCAGTGGTCATAAGACTGGATATGGCTACACCTTC. The chain joins TRBV20-1 to TRBJ1-2; D unresolved. The germline V gene has CDR1 DFQATT and CDR2 SNEGSKA (reference sequence). V lost 7 bases and J lost 5, with 14 bases in between. The CDR3 extends over 12 amino acids.

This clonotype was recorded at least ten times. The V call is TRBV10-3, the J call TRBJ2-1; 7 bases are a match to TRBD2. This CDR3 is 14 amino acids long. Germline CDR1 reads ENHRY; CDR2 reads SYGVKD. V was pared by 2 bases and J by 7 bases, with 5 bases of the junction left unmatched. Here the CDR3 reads CAISEGGSPNEQFF. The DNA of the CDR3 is TGTGCCATCAGTGAGGGCGGGAGTCCAAATGAGCAGTTCTTC.

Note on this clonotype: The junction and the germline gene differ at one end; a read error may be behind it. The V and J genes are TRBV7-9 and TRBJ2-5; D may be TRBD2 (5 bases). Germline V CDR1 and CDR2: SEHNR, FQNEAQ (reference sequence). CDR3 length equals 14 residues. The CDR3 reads CASSLARELETQYF. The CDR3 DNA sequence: TGTGCCAGCAGCCTAGCAAGGGAATTAGAGACCCAGTACTTC.

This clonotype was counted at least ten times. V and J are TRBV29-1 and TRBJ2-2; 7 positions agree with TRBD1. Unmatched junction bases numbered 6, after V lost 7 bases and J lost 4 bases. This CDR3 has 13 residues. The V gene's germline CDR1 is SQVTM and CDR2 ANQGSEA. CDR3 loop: CSGSGDSTGELFF. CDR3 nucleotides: TGCAGCGGGTCTGGGGACAGCACCGGGGAGCTGTTTTTT.

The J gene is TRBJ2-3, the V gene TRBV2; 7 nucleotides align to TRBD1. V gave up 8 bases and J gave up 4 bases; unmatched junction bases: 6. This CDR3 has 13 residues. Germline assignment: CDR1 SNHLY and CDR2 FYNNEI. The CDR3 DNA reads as TGTGCCAGCTCCGGGGACAGCCCAGATACGCAGTATTTT. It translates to CASSGDSPDTQYF.

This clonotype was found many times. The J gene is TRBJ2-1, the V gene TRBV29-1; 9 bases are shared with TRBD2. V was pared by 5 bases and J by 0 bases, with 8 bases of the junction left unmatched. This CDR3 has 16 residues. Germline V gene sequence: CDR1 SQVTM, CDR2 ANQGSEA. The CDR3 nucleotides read TGCAGCGTTTGGGGAGCGGGAGGCCACTCCTACAATGAGCAGTTCTTC. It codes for CSVWGAGGHSYNEQFF.

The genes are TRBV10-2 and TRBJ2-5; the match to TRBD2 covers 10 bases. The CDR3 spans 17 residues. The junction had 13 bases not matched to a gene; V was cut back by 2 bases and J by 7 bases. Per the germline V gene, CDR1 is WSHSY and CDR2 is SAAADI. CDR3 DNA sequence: TGCGCCAGCAGTGAGAGGTTTCTAGCGGGAGACTCTGGGACCCAGTACTTC. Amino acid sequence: CASSERFLAGDSGTQYF.

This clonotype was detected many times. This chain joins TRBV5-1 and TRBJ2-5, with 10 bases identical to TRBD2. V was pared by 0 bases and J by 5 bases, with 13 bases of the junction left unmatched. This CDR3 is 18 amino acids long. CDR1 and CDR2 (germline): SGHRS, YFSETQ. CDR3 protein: CASSLAIRTLAGVETQYF. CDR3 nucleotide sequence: TGCGCCAGCAGCTTGGCTATCAGGACGCTAGCGGGAGTTGAGACCCAGTACTTC.

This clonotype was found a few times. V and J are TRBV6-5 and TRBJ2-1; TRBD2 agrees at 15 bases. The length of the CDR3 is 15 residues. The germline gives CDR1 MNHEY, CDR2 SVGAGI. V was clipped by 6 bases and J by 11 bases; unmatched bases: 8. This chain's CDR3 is CASRDTGLAGGKQFF. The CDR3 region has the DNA TGTGCCAGCAGGGATACGGGACTAGCGGGAGGAAAGCAGTTCTTC.

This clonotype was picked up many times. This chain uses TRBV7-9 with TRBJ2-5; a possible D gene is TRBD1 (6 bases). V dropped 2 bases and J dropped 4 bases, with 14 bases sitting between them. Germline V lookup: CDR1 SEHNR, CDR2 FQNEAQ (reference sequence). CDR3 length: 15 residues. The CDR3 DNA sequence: TGTGCCAGCAGCTTATCCGCAGGGGTTATAGAGACCCAGTACTTC. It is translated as CASSLSAGVIETQYF.

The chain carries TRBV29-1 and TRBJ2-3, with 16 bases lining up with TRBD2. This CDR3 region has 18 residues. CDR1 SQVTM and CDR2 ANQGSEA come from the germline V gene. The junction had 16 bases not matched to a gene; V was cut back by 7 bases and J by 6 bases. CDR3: CSAGTSGRVGETGDTQYF. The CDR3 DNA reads TGCAGCGCCGGGACTAGCGGGAGGGTAGGGGAGACCGGTGATACGCAGTATTTT.

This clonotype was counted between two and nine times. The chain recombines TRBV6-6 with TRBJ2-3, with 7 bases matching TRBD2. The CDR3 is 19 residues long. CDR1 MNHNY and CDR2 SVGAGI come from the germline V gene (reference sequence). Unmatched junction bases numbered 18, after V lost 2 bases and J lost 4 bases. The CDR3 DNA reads TGTGCCAGCAGTTACCATCAGTTTAGGCGGGAGTCTATGGCAGATACGCAGTATTTT. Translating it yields CASSYHQFRRESMADTQYF.

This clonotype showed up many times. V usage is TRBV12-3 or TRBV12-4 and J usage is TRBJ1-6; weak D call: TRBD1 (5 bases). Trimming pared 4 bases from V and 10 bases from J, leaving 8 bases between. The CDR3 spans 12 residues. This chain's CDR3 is CASSSGNSPLHF. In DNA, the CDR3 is TGTGCCAGCAGTTCAGGGAACTCACCCCTCCACTTT.

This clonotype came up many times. CDR3 residues: CASSSGRSATNEKLFF. In DNA form, the CDR3 reads TGCGCCAGCAGCTCCGGACGGAGTGCAACTAATGAAAAACTGTTTTTT. This chain connects TRBV5-1 to TRBJ1-4; no firm D call. CDR3 length equals 16 residues. Germline V gene data show CDR1 as SGHRS and CDR2 as YFSETQ. The germline V and J ends were trimmed by 3 bases and 0 bases, with 12 bases remaining between them.

The CDR3 reads CASSSKVSRWATGELFF. CDR3 nucleotides: TGTGCCAGCAGTTCCAAGGTCTCCCGTTGGGCCACCGGGGAGCTGTTTTTT. The rearrangement links TRBV12-3 or TRBV12-4 to TRBJ2-2; D call uncertain. V lost 4 bases and J lost 4, with 19 bases in between. The CDR3 has 17 amino acids.

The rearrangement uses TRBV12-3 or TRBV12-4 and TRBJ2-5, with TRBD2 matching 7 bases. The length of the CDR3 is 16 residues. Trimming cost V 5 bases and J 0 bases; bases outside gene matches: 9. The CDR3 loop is CASSSSSGAYQETQYF. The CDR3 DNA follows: TGTGCCAGCAGTAGCTCTAGCGGAGCGTACCAAGAGACCCAGTACTTC.

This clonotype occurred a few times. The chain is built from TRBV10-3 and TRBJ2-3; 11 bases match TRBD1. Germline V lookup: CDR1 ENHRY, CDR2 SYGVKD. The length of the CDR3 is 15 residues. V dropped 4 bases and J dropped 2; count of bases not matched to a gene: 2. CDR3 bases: TGTGCCATCAGTGGGGACAGGGGGTCCACAGATACGCAGTATTTT. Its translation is CAISGDRGSTDTQYF.